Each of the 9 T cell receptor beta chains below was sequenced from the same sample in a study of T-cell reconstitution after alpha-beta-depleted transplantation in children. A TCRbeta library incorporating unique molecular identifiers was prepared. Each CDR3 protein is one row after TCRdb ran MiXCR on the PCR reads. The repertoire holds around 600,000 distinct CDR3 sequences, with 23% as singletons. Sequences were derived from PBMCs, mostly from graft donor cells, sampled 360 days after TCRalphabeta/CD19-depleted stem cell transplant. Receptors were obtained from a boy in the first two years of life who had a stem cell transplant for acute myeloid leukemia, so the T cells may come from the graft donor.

Here the CDR3 DNA reads TGCAGTGCTAGAGATTGGGGGGAGCGTCCTAACTATGGCTACACCTTC. Protein sequence: CSARDWGERPNYGYTF. J is TRBJ1-2 and V is TRBV20-1; D may be TRBD1 (5 bases). The CDR3 consists of 16 residues. V was clipped by 0 bases and J by 0 bases, with 14 bases between them. Looked up from germline, CDR1 is DFQATT and CDR2 is SNEGSKA (reference sequence).

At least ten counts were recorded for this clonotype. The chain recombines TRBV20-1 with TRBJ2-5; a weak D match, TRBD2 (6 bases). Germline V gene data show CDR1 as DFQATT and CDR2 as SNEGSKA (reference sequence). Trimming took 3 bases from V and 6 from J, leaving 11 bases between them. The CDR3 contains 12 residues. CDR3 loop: CSAREGSKTQYF. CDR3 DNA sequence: TGCAGTGCTAGGGAGGGGAGTAAGACCCAGTACTTC.

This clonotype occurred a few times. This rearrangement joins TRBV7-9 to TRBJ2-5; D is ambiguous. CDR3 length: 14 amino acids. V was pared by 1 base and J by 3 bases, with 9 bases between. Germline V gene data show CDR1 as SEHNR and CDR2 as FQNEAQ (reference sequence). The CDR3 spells CASSLVSAKETQYF. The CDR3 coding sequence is TGTGCCAGCAGCTTAGTGTCTGCAAAAGAGACCCAGTACTTC.

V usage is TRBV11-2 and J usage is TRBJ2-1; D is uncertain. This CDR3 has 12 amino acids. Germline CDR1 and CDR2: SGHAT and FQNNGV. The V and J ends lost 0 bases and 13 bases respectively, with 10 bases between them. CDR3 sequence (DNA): TGTGCCAGCAGCTTAGATTTGCCGATCCAGTTCTTC. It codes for CASSLDLPIQFF.

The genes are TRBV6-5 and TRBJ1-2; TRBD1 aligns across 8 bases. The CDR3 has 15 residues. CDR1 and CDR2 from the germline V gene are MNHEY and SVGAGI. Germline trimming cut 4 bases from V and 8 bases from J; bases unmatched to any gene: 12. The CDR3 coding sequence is TGTGCCAGCAGTTTTGAGGGGACAGGCTTGGAGGGCTACACCTTC. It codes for CASSFEGTGLEGYTF.

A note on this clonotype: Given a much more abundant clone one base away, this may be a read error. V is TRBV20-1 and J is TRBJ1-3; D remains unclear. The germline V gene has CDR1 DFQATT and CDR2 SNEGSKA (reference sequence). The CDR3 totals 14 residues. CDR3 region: CCARDRSSGNTIYF. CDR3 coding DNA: TGCTGTGCTAGAGATCGTAGCTCTGGAAACACCATATATTTT.

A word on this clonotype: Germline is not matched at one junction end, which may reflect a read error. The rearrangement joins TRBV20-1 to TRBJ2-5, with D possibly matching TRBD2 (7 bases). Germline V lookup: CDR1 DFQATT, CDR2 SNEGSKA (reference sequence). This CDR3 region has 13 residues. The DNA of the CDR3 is TGCAGTGCTAGACCCGGGGGGCCAGCCACGGTTTTATTC. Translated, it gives CSARPGGPATVLF.

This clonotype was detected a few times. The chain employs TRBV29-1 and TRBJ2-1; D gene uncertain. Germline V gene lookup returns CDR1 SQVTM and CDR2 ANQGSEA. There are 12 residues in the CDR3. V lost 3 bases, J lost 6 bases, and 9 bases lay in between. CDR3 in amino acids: CSVESQFNEQFF. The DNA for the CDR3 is TGCAGCGTTGAGTCCCAGTTCAATGAGCAGTTCTTC.

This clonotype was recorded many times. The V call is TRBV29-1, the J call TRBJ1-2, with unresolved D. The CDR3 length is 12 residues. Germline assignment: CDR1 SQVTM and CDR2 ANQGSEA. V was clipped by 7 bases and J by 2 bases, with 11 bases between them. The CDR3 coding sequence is TGCAGCGGGGTCCACGGAAACTATGGCTACACCTTC. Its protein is CSGVHGNYGYTF. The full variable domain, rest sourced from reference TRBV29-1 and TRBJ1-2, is SAVISQKPSRDICQRGTSLTIQCQVDSQVTMMFWYRQQPGQSLTLIATANQGSEATYESGFVIDKFPISRPNLTFSTLTVSNMSPEDSSIYLCSGVHGNYGYTFGSGTRLTVV.